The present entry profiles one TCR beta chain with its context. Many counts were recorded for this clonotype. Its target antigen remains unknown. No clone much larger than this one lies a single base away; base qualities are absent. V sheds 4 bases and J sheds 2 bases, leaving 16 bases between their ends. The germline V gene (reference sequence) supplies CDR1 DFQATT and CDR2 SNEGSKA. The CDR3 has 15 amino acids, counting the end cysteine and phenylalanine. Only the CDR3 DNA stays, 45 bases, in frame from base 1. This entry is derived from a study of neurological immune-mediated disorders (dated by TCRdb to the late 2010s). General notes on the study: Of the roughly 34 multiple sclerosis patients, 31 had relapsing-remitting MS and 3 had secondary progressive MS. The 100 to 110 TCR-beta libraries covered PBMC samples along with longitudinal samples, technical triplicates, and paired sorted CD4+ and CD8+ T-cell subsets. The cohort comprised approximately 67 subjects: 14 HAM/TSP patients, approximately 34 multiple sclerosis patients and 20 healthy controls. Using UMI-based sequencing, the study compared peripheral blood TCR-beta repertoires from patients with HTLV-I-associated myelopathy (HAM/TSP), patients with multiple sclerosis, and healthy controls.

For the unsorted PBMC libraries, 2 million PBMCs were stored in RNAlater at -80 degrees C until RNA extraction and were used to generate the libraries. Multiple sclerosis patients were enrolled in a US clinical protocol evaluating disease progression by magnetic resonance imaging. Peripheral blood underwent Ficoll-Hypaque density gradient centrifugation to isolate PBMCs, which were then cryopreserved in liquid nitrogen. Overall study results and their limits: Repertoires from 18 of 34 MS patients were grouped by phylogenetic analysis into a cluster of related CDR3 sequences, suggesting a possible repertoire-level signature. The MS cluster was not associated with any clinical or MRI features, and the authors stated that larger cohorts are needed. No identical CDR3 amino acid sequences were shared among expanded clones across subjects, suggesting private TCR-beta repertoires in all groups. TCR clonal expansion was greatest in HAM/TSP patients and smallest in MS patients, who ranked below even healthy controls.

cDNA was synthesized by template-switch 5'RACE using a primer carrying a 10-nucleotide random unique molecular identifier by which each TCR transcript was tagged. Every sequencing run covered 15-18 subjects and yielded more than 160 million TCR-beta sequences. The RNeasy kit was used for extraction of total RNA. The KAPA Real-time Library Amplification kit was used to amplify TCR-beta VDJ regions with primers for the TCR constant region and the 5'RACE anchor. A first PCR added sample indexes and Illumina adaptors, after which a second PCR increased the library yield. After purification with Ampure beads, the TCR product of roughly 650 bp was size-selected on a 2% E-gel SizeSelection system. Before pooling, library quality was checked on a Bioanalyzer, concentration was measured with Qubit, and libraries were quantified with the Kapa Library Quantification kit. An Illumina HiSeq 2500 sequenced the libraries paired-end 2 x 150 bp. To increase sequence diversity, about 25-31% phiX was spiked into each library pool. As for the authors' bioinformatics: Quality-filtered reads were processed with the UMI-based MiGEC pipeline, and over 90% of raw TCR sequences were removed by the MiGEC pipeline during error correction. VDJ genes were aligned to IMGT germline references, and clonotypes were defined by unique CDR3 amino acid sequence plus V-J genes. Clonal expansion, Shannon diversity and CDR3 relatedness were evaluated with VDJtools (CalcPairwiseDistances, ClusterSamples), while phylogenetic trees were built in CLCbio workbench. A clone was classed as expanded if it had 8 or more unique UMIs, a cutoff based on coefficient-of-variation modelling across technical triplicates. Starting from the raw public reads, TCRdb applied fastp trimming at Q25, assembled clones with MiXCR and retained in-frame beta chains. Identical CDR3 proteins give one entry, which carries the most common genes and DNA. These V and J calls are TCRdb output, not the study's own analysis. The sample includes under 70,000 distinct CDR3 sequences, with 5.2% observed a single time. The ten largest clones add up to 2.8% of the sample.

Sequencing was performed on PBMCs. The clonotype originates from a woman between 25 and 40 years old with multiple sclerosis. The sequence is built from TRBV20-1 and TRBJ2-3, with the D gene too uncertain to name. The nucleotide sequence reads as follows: TGCAGTGCTACCTCCCCTAGAGACAACACAGATACGCAGTATTTT. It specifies CSATSPRDNTDTQYF.